Listed below are T cell receptor beta chains from one sample, sequenced in a study of OX40 agonist ivuxolimab in advanced cancers. Produced via immunoSEQ multiplex PCR; TCRdb's table is partial and in-frame only. The sample carries fewer than 30,000 clones, about 70% recorded once. The material was CD4+ or CD8+ T cells sorted from blood, obtained in a trial of the OX40 agonist ivuxolimab. These receptors all come from an adult with an advanced solid tumor such as melanoma, head and neck, liver or kidney cancer. Both conserved end residues are part of each CDR3. Fields, in order: V gene, J gene, D gene, clone size, CDR3 DNA, CDR3 protein. A D gene is named only where the DNA matches it firmly. The size entry is marked missing in some rows and otherwise reads once, few, many or a size class.

TRBV19	TRBJ1-2	TRBD1	few	TGTGCCAGTACCTCGACAGGGTACGGTGGCTACACCTTC	CASTSTGYGGYTF
TRBV2	TRBJ1-2	-	-	TGTGCCAAAACTGGGGGAAATGGCTACACCTTC	CAKTGGNGYTF
TRBV5-4	TRBJ2-3	-	once	TGTGCCAGCAGCTTTGGCAGAAGCACAGATACGCAGTATTTT	CASSFGRSTDTQYF
TRBV10-3	TRBJ2-5	-	once	TGTGCCATCAGTTTGGGTCAAGAGACCCAGTACTTC	CAISLGQETQYF
TRBV7-2	TRBJ1-2	-	-	TGTGCCAGCAGGCCTATGGGCTATGGCTACACCTTC	CASRPMGYGYTF
TRBV6-6	TRBJ2-1	-	few	TGTGCCAGCAGTCCACCGCTGACTGAGAATGAGCAGTTCTTC	CASSPPLTENEQFF
TRBV7-2	TRBJ2-3	-	-	TGTGCCAGCAGCTTTTACGGGGGTATCACAGATACGCAGTATTTT	CASSFYGGITDTQYF
TRBV7-2	TRBJ1-6	-	-	TGTGCCAGCAGCTCGACTACAGGGAGGGATTCACCCCTCCACTTT	CASSSTTGRDSPLHF
TRBV28	TRBJ2-7	-	-	TGTGCCAGCACCCAGCCGCTCTCTCGCGAGCAGTACTTC	CASTQPLSREQYF
TRBV28	TRBJ1-2	-	-	TGTGCCAGCAGCCGGGACATTAACTATGGCTACACCTTC	CASSRDINYGYTF
TRBV2	TRBJ1-5	TRBD1	-	TGTGCCAGCAGGATGACAGGGCGGATTCAGCCCCAGCATTTT	CASRMTGRIQPQHF
TRBV6-1	TRBJ1-3	-	-	TGTGCCAGCAGTGGGAACTTTGGAAACACCATATATTTT	CASSGNFGNTIYF
TRBV6-1	TRBJ1-5	-	-	TGTGCCAGCAGTGAAGGGGCCTGGTCAAGCAATCAGCCCCAGCATTTT	CASSEGAWSSNQPQHF
TRBV28	TRBJ1-2	TRBD1	-	TGTGCCAGCAGTCCCCAGGACAGGGACACGGGTGGCTACACCTTC	CASSPQDRDTGGYTF
TRBV29-1	TRBJ2-5	-	-	TGCAGCGTTGTGGGACTGAACCAAGAGACCCAGTACTTC	CSVVGLNQETQYF
TRBV5-1	TRBJ2-3	TRBD1	-	TGCGCCAGCAGCTATACGGGACAGACTAGCACAGATACGCAGTATTTT	CASSYTGQTSTDTQYF
TRBV7-3	TRBJ1-6	-	-	TGTGCCAGCAGCTTAACAGTGGCTTCACCCCTCCACTTT	CASSLTVASPLHF
TRBV18	TRBJ1-5	-	few	TGTGCCAGCTCACCGGGGGGCTTAAGCAATCAGCCCCAGCATTTT	CASSPGGLSNQPQHF
TRBV11-3	TRBJ2-1	TRBD1	-	TGTGCCAGCAGCTTAGGGGACAGGGTTTCCTACAATGAGCAGTTCTTC	CASSLGDRVSYNEQFF
TRBV5-1	TRBJ2-2	TRBD1	-	TGCGCCAGCAGCTTGGACAGGGGGATCACCGGGGAGCTGTTTTTT	CASSLDRGITGELFF
TRBV6-5	TRBJ1-2	-	-	TGTGCCAGCAGTTACTCCCTGGACGGAGCATATGGCTACACCTTC	CASSYSLDGAYGYTF
TRBV27	TRBJ2-7	TRBD1	-	TGTGCCTCCCCCCGACGCCGGGACAGGGGACCACCCCCCCCCTACGAGCAGTACTTC	CASPRRRDRGPPPPYEQYF
TRBV27	TRBJ2-4	TRBD1	-	TGTGCCAGCAGTTCATGGACAGGATCCAAAAACATTCAGTACTTC	CASSSWTGSKNIQYF
TRBV4-2	TRBJ2-5	TRBD2	-	TGTGCCAGCAGCCAAGAGCACCCCACCGGACTAGCGGGGGGGCGGTCGACCCAGTACTTC	CASSQEHPTGLAGGRSTQYF
TRBV11-1	TRBJ2-7	-	-	TGTGCCAGCAGCTTGAATACGGGGGACTACGAGCAGTACTTC	CASSLNTGDYEQYF
TRBV6-1	TRBJ1-5	-	-	TGTGCCAGCAGTGCGACGCGGGGGTCAAGTTATCAGCCCCAGCATTTT	CASSATRGSSYQPQHF
TRBV19	TRBJ1-4	-	-	TGTGCCAGTACCCGGACAGTTAATGAAAAACTGTTTTTT	CASTRTVNEKLFF
TRBV11-2	TRBJ1-3	-	-	TGTGCCAGCAGGCCCTCTGGAAACACCATATATTTT	CASRPSGNTIYF
TRBV30	TRBJ2-7	-	-	TGTGCCTGCCAGACGCGGCGGGAGCAGTACTTC	CACQTRREQYF
TRBV5-1	TRBJ1-1	-	-	TGCGCCAGCAGCACGATAGTGGGGACTGAAGCTTTCTTT	CASSTIVGTEAFF
TRBV4-3	TRBJ1-1	-	once	TGCGCCAGCAGCCAAGGGAGGACAGCTAACACTGAAGCTTTCTTT	CASSQGRTANTEAFF
TRBV19	TRBJ1-4	-	-	TGTGCCAGTAGTACCGACAGGAATTTGGGAAAACTGTTTTTT	CASSTDRNLGKLFF
TRBV9	TRBJ1-5	-	few	TGTGCCAGCAGCGCTTCCCGGGACGGTAGCAATCAGCCCCAGCATTTT	CASSASRDGSNQPQHF
TRBV7-2	TRBJ2-3	-	-	TGTGCCAGCAGCTTGGGACACTCTCTCAGCACAGATACGCAGTATTTT	CASSLGHSLSTDTQYF
TRBV7-3	TRBJ1-6	-	-	TGTGCCAGCAGCTTAACAGGGATGAATTCACCCCTCCACTTT	CASSLTGMNSPLHF
TRBV29-1	TRBJ1-1	-	-	TGCAGCGTTGAGGTTCAAAGCCCTGAAGCTTTCTTT	CSVEVQSPEAFF
TRBV18	TRBJ1-1	TRBD1	-	TGTGCCAGCTCACCCCTACAGGGGAGCACTGAAGCTTTCTTT	CASSPLQGSTEAFF
TRBV7-6	TRBJ2-1	TRBD2	-	TGTGCCAGCAGCTTAGCGGGCGGGGGGGCCAGCTCCTACAATGAGCAGTTCTTC	CASSLAGGGASSYNEQFF
TRBV10-3	TRBJ1-1	-	-	TGTGCCATCAGTGGCACAGGAATAATGAACACTGAAGCTTTCTTT	CAISGTGIMNTEAFF
TRBV7-9	TRBJ2-4	TRBD1	-	TGTGCCAGCAGCCGTACAGTGACAGGGCAAAACATTCAGTACTTC	CASSRTVTGQNIQYF
TRBV10-2	TRBJ2-1	TRBD2	-	TGCGCCAGCAGTAGACTAGCGGGGTTGGATGAGCAGTTCTTC	CASSRLAGLDEQFF
TRBV7-2	TRBJ2-5	-	-	TGTGCCAGCAGCACCAACCCCCCGGGTAGTTCCTATGAGCAGTACTTC	CASSTNPPGSSYEQYF
TRBV6-5	TRBJ2-2	-	-	TGTGCCAGCAATGCAGGGGCCGGGGAGCTGTTTTTT	CASNAGAGELFF
TRBV5-3	TRBJ1-1	-	-	TGTGCCAGAAGCTTGGCCAAGTTAACAGGCGGGACTGAAGCTTTCTTT	CARSLAKLTGGTEAFF
TRBV2	TRBJ2-5	TRBD2	few	TGTGCCAGCAGTGAAGAGGAAAGCGGGGGAGAGACCCAGTACTTC	CASSEEESGGETQYF
TRBV10-3	TRBJ1-4	TRBD1	-	TGTGCCATCAGTGGAGGACAGGCTGCAACTAATGAAAAACTGTTTTTT	CAISGGQAATNEKLFF
TRBV7-3	TRBJ2-7	-	-	TGTGCCAGCAGCTTATGTCTGGGACCCTCCAGGGGCGAGCAGTACTTC	CASSLCLGPSRGEQYF
TRBV6-5	TRBJ1-6	TRBD1	-	TGTGCCAGCAGTTTTCGTGCGACAGGGGCTCACTCACCCCTCCACTTT	CASSFRATGAHSPLHF
TRBV9	TRBJ2-2	TRBD2	-	TGTGCCAGCAGCCAACGGGGGGGCACCGGGGAGCTGTTTTTT	CASSQRGGTGELFF
TRBV25-1	TRBJ2-7	TRBD2	-	TGTGCCAGCAGACGAGCGGGGGACCACTACGAGCAGTACTTC	CASRRAGDHYEQYF
TRBV29-1	TRBJ2-3	TRBD1	-	TGCAGCGTAGCATCCAGGGGGACAGATACGCAGTATTTT	CSVASRGTDTQYF